This T cell receptor beta chain is drawn from a study of T cells in Graves' hyperthyroidism and ophthalmopathy. Study overall: Peripheral blood collection took place at initial diagnosis, before any treatment.

V gave up 5 bases and J gave up 3 bases; unmatched junction bases: 15. Germline V CDR1 and CDR2: MDHEN, SYDVKM. The CDR3 has 17 amino acids. From RNA transcripts, TCR beta CDR3 regions were amplified. In the first-round RT-PCR of the TCR CDR3, the HTBI primer set was used. One entry per CDR3 protein results from TCRdb running MiXCR on the multiplex PCR reads. The repertoire holds some 460,000 distinct CDR3 sequences, with 15% to 18% as singletons. Graves' hyperthyroidism is called stable when ophthalmopathy does not progress within 18 months. The sample holds many counts of this clonotype. This sequence joins TRBV28 and TRBJ2-7; TRBD2 matches 8 bases. The material sequenced was blood. This TCR derives from a woman between 18 and 29 years old with Graves' hyperthyroidism. The CDR3 bases are TGTGCCAGCAGTCCGTCGTCCGCCGGGACTAGACGCTACGAGCAGTACTTC. It specifies CASSPSSAGTRRYEQYF.